This T cell receptor beta chain was documented in a study of cytomegalovirus exposure and HLA in healthy donors. The study's findings and limits: Donors were assumed by presence/absence analyses to have roughly uniform sequencing depth.

A note on this clone: What it binds is unknown.

A multiplex PCR was run with 60 Vbeta primers and 13 Jbeta primers. Clones were sequenced by immunoSEQ multiplex PCR, and TCRdb holds only the in-frame ones, with some missing. Here the sample spans 180,000 or so clones, just under 80% being singletons. Losses at the gene ends were 5 bases for V and 6 bases for J; bases not matched to a gene: 12. The CDR3 length is 15 residues. Germline V lookup: CDR1 MNHNS, CDR2 SASEGT. The chain combines TRBV6-1 with TRBJ2-7, with 8 bases fitting TRBD1. The sequenced sample was PBMCs. The source is a female donor in good health and CMV-seronegative. The CDR3 DNA is TGTGCCAGCAGTACCACAGGGGGATGGGGCCTCGAGCAGTACTTC. Translation gives CASSTTGGWGLEQYF.